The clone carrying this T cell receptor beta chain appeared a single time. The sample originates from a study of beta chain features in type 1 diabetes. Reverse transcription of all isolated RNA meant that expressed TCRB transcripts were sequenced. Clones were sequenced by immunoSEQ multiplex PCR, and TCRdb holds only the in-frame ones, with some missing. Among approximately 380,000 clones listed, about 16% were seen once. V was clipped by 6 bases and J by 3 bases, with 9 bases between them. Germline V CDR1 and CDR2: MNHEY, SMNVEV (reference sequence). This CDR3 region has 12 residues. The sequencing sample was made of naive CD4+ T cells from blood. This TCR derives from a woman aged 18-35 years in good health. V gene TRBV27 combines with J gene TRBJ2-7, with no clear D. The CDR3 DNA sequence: TGTGCCAGCAGATCTAATAGCTACGAGCAGTACTTC. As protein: CASRSNSYEQYF.